This entry is about one T cell receptor beta chain. These data come from a study of blood T cell repertoires in COVID-19. For the study at large: PBMCs, B-cell-depleted T cells, or T cells were the source of the cDNA or gDNA that made up the material.

Authors' processing steps: Using reference gene primer amplification, nucleated cell counts were estimated. Measured with immunoSEQ multiplex PCR; TCRdb has only the in-frame clones, and not every one. V, J and clone size reflect that table, while D and trimming were determined from the DNA. The repertoire holds roughly 190,000 clones, with around 90% as singletons. The CDR3 runs 16 residues. J lost 4 bases, V lost 4 bases, and 10 bases had no gene match. CDR1 and CDR2 from the germline V gene are SGHRS and YFSETQ. The V and J genes are TRBV5-1 and TRBJ2-2; 7 bases fit TRBD1. Sequenced material: peripheral blood. The TCR comes from a man in his sixties with active or convalescent COVID-19. The CDR3 coding sequence is TGCGCCAGCAGCCCTCAAGGGGGCGACGGCACCGGGGAGCTGTTTTTT. It codes for CASSPQGGDGTGELFF.